This is a list of T cell receptor beta chains from one sample in a study of blood T cell repertoires in COVID-19. Repertoires were generated with immunoSEQ multiplex PCR, while TCRdb's copy carries only in-frame clones and drops some. This sample has about 100,000 clones; about 89% occur once, and the top ten carry 15% to 20%. The specimen sequenced was peripheral blood. The receptors stem from a human donor in a cohort sampled during active COVID-19. Both conserved end residues are part of each CDR3. D genes are given only for firm matches. A row's size may be missing; if present it is once, few, many or a size class.

>TRBJ2-2|TRBV7-2|TRBD2|NA
CASSREARYNTGELFF
TGTGCCAGCAGCCGGGAGGCCCGATATAACACCGGGGAGCTGTTTTTT
>TRBJ2-3|TRBV7-3|TRBD2|NA
CASSLQSGRDTQYF
TGTGCCAGCAGCTTACAAAGCGGGAGGGATACGCAGTATTTT
>TRBJ1-3|TRBV11-2|NA|NA
CASSLVGDRGNTIYF
TGTGCCAGCAGCTTGGTCGGTGATCGGGGAAACACCATATATTTT
>TRBJ1-2|TRBV5-4|NA|NA
CASSQRSFYGYTF
TGTGCCAGCAGCCAACGCAGTTTCTATGGCTACACCTTC
>TRBJ2-1|TRBV6-5|NA|once
CASSYSGVRGRNEQFF
TGTGCCAGCAGTTACTCGGGAGTGCGAGGGAGGAATGAGCAGTTCTTC
>TRBJ1-1|TRBV7-3|NA|NA
CASRSGSNTEAFF
TGTGCCAGCAGGTCAGGATCGAACACTGAAGCTTTCTTT
>TRBJ2-1|TRBV7-8|TRBD2|NA
CASSQTAGGPYNEQFF
TGTGCCAGCAGCCAAACAGCGGGAGGCCCCTACAATGAGCAGTTCTTC
>TRBJ1-1|TRBV19|NA|few
CASSISPDTTEAFF
TGTGCCAGTAGTATTTCCCCCGATACTACTGAAGCTTTCTTT
>TRBJ2-7|TRBV7-2|TRBD1|NA
CASSFTGGTYEQYF
TGTGCCAGCAGCTTCACAGGGGGGACCTACGAGCAGTACTTC
>TRBJ2-7|TRBV5-4|NA|NA
CASSPPFSSYEQYF
TGTGCCAGCAGCCCTCCGTTTAGCTCCTACGAGCAGTACTTC
>TRBJ2-7|TRBV7-9|NA|NA
CASSRVRGSSYEQYF
TGTGCCAGCAGCCGTGTCCGAGGTAGCAGCTACGAGCAGTACTTC
>TRBJ2-2|TRBV7-6|TRBD1|NA
CASSIQGKQGGELFF
TGTGCCAGCAGCATACAGGGGAAACAAGGCGGGGAGCTGTTTTTT
>TRBJ2-5|TRBV10-3|TRBD1|NA
CAISGQGETQYF
TGTGCCATCAGTGGACAGGGGGAGACCCAGTACTTC
>TRBJ2-3|TRBV7-2|TRBD2|NA
CASSLGGGEDTQYF
TGTGCCAGCAGCTTAGGGGGGGGAGAAGATACGCAGTATTTT
>TRBJ2-3|TRBV5-1|NA|once
CASSKLTDTQYF
TGCGCCAGCAGCAAACTCACAGATACGCAGTATTTT
>TRBJ2-1|TRBV7-3|TRBD2|NA
CASSLMRESSEQFF
TGTGCCAGCAGCTTAATGCGGGAGTCATCTGAGCAGTTCTTC
>TRBJ2-7|TRBV5-1|NA|NA
CASSLNTGPYEQYF
TGCGCCAGCAGCTTGAACACGGGTCCTTACGAGCAGTACTTC
>TRBJ2-5|TRBV19|NA|NA
CASSLGVAETQYF
TGTGCCAGTAGTCTCGGTGTCGCAGAGACCCAGTACTTC
>TRBJ1-1|TRBV3-1/TRBV3-2|NA|NA
CASSQEGVRTEAFF
TGTGCCAGCAGCCAAGAAGGGGTGAGGACTGAAGCTTTCTTT
>TRBJ2-7|TRBV4-1|TRBD1|NA
CASSQRQGSFEQYF
TGCGCCAGCAGCCAGCGACAGGGGTCGTTCGAGCAGTACTTC
>TRBJ1-4|TRBV6-5|NA|NA
CASSPSATNEKLFF
TGTGCCAGCAGCCCCAGTGCAACTAATGAAAAACTGTTTTTT
>TRBJ2-1|TRBV2|TRBD2|NA
CASSISGSGEQFF
TGTGCCAGCAGTATTAGCGGGAGCGGTGAGCAGTTCTTC
>TRBJ2-1|TRBV6-5|NA|NA
CASSPGTPHNEQFF
TGTGCCAGCAGTCCCGGGACACCACACAATGAGCAGTTCTTC
>TRBJ2-7|TRBV28|TRBD1|NA
CASSLGGTGEQYF
TGTGCCAGCAGCTTAGGGGGGACAGGAGAGCAGTACTTC
>TRBJ1-2|TRBV7-9|NA|NA
CASSYDSYGYTF
TGTGCCAGCAGCTACGACAGCTATGGCTACACCTTC
>TRBJ1-1|TRBV5-1|NA|NA
CASSPTRGGFKTEAFF
TGCGCCAGCAGCCCGACAAGGGGGGGATTTAAAACTGAAGCTTTCTTT
>TRBJ1-6|TRBV28|NA|NA
CASRAGGLGSPLHF
TGTGCCAGCAGGGCGGGGGGGCTAGGTTCACCCCTCCACTTT